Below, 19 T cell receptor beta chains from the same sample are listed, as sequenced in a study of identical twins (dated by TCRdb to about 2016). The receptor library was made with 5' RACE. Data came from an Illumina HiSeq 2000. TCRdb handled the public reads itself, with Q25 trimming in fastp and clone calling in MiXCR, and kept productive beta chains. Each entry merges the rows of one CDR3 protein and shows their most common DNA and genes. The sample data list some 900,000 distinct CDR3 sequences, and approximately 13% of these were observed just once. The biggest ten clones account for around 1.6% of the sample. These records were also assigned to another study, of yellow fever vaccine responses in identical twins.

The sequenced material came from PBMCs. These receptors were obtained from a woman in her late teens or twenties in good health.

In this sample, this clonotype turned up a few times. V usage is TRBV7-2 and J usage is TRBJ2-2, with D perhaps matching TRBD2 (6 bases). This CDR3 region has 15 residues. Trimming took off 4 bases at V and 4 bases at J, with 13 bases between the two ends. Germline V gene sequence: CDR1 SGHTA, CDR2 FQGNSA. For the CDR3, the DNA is TGTGCCAGCAGCTCGGACTACCTTGGCACCGGGGAGCTGTTTTTT. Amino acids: CASSSDYLGTGELFF.

The CDR3 DNA is TGTGCCAGCAGCTTATGGAAAACCCTCACCGGGGAGCTGTTTTTT. This sequence encodes CASSLWKTLTGELFF. The gene calls are TRBV7-2 and TRBJ2-2; D is unclear. The V end lost 2 bases, the J end lost 4 bases, and 11 bases lay between the germline ends. This CDR3 region has 15 residues. CDR1 is SGHTA, CDR2 FQGNSA, per germline.

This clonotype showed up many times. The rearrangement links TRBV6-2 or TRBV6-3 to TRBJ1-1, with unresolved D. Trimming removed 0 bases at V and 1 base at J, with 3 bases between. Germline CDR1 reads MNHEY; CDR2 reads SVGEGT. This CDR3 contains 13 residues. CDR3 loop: CASSYSQNTEAFF. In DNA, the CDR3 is TGTGCCAGCAGTTACTCGCAGAACACTGAAGCTTTCTTT.

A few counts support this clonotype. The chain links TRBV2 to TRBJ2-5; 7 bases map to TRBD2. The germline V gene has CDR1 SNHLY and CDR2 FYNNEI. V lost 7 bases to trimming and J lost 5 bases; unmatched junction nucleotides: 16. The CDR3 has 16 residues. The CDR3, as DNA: TGTGCCAGCATTGCGGGAGTTACGGGTGGCAAGGAGACCCAGTACTTC. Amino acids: CASIAGVTGGKETQYF.

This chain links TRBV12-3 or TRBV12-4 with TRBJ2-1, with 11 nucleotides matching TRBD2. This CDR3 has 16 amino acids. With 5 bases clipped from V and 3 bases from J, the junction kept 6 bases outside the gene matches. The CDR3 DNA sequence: TGTGCCAGCAGTCGGGTCCTAGCGGGAGGCTACAATGAGCAGTTCTTC. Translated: CASSRVLAGGYNEQFF.

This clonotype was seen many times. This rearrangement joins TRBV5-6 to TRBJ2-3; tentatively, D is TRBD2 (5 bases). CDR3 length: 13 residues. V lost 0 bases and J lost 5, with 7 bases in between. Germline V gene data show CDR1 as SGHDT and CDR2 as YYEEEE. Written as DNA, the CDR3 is TGTGCCAGCAGCTTGGGCGGGCGAGATACGCAGTATTTT. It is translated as CASSLGGRDTQYF.

As DNA, the CDR3 is TGTGCCATCAGTGAGCAGGGGGACTATGGCTACACCTTC. Amino acid sequence: CAISEQGDYGYTF. J is TRBJ1-2 and V is TRBV10-3; 7 bases line up with TRBD1. This CDR3 comprises 13 residues. V was clipped by 2 bases and J by 3 bases; unmatched bases: 0. Germline V CDR1 and CDR2: ENHRY, SYGVKD.

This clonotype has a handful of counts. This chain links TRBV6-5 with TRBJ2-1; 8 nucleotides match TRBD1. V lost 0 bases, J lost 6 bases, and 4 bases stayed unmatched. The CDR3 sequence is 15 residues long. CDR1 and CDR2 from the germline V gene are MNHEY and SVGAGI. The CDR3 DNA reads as TGTGCCAGCAGTTACTCCCGGGACAGGAGCAATGAGCAGTTCTTC. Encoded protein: CASSYSRDRSNEQFF.

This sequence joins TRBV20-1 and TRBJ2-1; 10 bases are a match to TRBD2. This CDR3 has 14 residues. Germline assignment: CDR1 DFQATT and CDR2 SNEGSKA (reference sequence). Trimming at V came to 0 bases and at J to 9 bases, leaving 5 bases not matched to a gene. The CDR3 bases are TGCAGTGCTAGAGATCTAGCGGGAGTTAGTGAGCAGTTCTTC. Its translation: CSARDLAGVSEQFF.

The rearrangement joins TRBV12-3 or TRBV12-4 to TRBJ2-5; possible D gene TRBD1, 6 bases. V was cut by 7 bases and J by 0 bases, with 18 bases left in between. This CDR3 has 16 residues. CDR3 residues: CASKLDSPVYQETQYF. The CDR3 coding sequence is TGTGCCAGCAAGCTGGACAGCCCTGTGTACCAAGAGACCCAGTACTTC.

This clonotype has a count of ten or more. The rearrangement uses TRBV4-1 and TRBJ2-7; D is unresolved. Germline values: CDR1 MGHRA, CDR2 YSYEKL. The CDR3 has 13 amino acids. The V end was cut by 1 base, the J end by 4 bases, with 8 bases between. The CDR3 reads CASSQVVGYEQYV. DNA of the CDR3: TGCGCCAGCAGCCAAGTTGTGGGTTACGAGCAGTACGTC.

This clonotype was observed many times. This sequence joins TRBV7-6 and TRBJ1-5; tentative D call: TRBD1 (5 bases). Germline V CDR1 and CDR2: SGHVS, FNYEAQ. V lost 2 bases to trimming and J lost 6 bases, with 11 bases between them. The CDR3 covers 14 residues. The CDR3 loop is CASSLNGRAQPQHF. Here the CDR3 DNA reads TGTGCCAGCAGCTTAAATGGCAGGGCTCAGCCCCAGCATTTT. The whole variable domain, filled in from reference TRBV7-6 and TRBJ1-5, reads GAGVSQSPRYKVTKRGQDVALRCDPISGHVSLYWYRQALGQGPEFLTYFNYEAQQDKSGLPNDRFSAERPEGSISTLTIQRTEQRDSAMYRCASSLNGRAQPQHFGDGTRLSIL.

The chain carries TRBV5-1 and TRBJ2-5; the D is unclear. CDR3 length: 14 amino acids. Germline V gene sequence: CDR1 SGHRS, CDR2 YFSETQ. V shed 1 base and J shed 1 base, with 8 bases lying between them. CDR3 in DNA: TGCGCCAGCAGCTTGTCTGTTAGCCAAGAGACCCAGTACTTC. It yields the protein CASSLSVSQETQYF.

Written as DNA, the CDR3 is TGTGCCAGCAGCCCGCCCAAGTGGGCCGTACCGAACACCGGGGAGCTGTTTTTT. Amino acid sequence: CASSPPKWAVPNTGELFF. The genes are TRBV7-8 and TRBJ2-2; D not resolved. CDR3 length: 18 residues. Germline V gene sequence: CDR1 SGHVS, CDR2 FQNEAQ. The germline V and J ends were trimmed by 5 bases and 0 bases, with 19 bases remaining between them.

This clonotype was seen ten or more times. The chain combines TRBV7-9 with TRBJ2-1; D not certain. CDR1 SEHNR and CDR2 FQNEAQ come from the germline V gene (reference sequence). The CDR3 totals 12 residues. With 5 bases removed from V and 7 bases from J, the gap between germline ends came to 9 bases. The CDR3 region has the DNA TGTGCCAGCAGCCAAACCCTGAATGAGCAGTTCTTC. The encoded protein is CASSQTLNEQFF.

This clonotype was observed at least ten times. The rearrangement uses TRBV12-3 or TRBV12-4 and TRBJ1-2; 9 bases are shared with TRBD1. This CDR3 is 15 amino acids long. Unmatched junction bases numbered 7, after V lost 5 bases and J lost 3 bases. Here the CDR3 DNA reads TGTGCCAGCAGTCCCGGACAGGGGTGGGACTATGGCTACACCTTC. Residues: CASSPGQGWDYGYTF.

CDR3 nucleotides: TGTGCCAGCAGCGCCGACAGGGGAAGGGCTGAAGCTTTCTTT. It specifies CASSADRGRAEAFF. The chain couples TRBV5-5 to TRBJ1-1; 8 bases are a match to TRBD1. CDR3 length: 14 amino acids. The ends lost 4 bases at V and 6 bases at J; junction bases unmatched: 8. The germline V gene encodes CDR1 SGHKS and CDR2 YYEKEE (reference sequence).

The CDR3 DNA sequence: TGCAGTGCTAGCCCGGGGACAGTGATTAATTCACCCCTCCACTTT. Protein product: CSASPGTVINSPLHF. The chain combines TRBV20-1 with TRBJ1-6; 7 bases are a match to TRBD1. The CDR3 sequence is 15 residues long. Unmatched junction bases numbered 8, after V lost 3 bases and J lost 6 bases. The germline V gene encodes CDR1 DFQATT and CDR2 SNEGSKA (reference sequence).

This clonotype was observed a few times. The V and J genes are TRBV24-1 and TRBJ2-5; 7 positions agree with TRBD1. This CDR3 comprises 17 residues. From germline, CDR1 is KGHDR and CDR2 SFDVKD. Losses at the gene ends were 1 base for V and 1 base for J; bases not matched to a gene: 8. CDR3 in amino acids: CATSDFKTGYFQETQYF. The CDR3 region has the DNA TGTGCCACCAGTGATTTTAAGACAGGGTACTTCCAAGAGACCCAGTACTTC.